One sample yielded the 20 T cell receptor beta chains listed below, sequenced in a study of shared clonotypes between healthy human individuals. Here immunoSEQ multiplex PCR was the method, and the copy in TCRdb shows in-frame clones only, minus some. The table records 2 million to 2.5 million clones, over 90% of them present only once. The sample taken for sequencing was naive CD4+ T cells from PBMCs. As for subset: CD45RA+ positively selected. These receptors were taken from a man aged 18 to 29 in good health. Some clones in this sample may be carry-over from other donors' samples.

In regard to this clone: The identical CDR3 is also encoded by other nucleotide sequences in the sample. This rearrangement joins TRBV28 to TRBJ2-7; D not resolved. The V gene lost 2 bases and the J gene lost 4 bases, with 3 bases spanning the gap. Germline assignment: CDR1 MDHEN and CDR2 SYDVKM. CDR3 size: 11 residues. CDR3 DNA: TGTGCCAGCAGTTTACAGTACGAGCAGTACTTC. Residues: CASSLQYEQYF.

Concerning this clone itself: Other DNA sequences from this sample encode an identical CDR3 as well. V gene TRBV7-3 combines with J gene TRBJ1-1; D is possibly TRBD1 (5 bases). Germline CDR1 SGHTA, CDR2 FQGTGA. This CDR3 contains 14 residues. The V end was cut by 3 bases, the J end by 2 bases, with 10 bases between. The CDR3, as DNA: TGTGCCAGCAGCTTGGGACGGGGTAACACTGAAGCTTTCTTT. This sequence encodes CASSLGRGNTEAFF.

CDR3 loop: CASSVARDTGELFF. The CDR3 nucleotides read TGTGCCAGCAGCGTCGCCAGGGACACCGGGGAGCTGTTTTTT. The V gene is TRBV9, the J gene TRBJ2-2, with D possibly matching TRBD1 (5 bases). Between the trimmed V and J ends, which lost 2 bases and 3 bases, there was a span of 8 bases. Germline CDR1 SGDLS, CDR2 YYNGEE. The CDR3 length is 14 residues.

DNA of the CDR3: TGTGCCAGCAGTCCCGCTCGGGGACTAGCGGGAGGCCTCCAAGAGACCCAGTACTTC. It encodes CASSPARGLAGGLQETQYF. V is TRBV28 and J is TRBJ2-5; 15 positions match TRBD2. CDR3 length: 19 residues. Unmatched junction bases numbered 11, after V lost 5 bases and J lost 1 base. From germline, CDR1 is MDHEN and CDR2 SYDVKM.

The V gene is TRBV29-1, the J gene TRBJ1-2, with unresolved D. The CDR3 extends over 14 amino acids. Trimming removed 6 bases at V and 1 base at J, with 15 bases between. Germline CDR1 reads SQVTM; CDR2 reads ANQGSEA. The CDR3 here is CSVRPDGNNYGYTF. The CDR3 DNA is TGCAGCGTGCGACCCGACGGAAATAACTATGGCTACACCTTC.

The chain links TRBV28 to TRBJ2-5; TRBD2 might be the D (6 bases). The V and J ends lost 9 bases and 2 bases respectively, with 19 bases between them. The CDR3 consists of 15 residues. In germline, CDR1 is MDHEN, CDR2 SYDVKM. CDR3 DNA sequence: TGTGCCAGTGGTCGGGAGACGGCTGGGCAAGAGACCCAGTACTTC. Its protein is CASGRETAGQETQYF.

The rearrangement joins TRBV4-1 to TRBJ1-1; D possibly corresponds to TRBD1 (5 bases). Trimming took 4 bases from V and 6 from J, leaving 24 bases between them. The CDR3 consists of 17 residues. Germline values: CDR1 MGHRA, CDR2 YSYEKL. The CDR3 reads CASSLQRVDKEGPEAFF. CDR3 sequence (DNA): TGCGCCAGCAGCCTACAACGAGTGGACAAGGAGGGGCCTGAAGCTTTCTTT.

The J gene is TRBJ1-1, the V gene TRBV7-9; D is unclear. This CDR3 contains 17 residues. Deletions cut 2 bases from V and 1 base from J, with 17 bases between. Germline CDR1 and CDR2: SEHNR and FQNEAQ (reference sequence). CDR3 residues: CASSLYVRSGGNTEAFF. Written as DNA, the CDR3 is TGTGCCAGCAGCTTATACGTCAGGTCGGGTGGGAACACTGAAGCTTTCTTT. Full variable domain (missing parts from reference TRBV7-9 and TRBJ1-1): DTGVSQNPRHKITKRGQNVTFRCDPISEHNRLYWYRQTLGQGPEFLTYFQNEAQLEKSRLLSDRFSAERPKGSFSTLEIQRTEQGDSAMYLCASSLYVRSGGNTEAFFGQGTRLTVV.

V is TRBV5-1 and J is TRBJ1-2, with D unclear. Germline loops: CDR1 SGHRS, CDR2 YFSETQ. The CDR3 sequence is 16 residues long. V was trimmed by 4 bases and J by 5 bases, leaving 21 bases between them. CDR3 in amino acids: CASSPLSGTAAYGYTF. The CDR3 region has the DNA TGCGCCAGCAGCCCCCTTTCGGGCACAGCAGCATATGGCTACACCTTC.

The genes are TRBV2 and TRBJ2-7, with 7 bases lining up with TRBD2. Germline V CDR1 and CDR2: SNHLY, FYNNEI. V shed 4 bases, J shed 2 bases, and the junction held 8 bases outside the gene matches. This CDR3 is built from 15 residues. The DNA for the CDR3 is TGTGCCAGCAGTGGCCCTAGCGGCAGTGCCTACGAGCAGTACTTC. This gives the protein CASSGPSGSAYEQYF.

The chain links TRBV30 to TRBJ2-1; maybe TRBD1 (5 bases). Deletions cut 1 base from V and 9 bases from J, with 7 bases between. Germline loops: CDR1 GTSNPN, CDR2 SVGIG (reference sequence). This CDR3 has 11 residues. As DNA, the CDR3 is TGTGCCTGGAGTGAGGGGCCTGAGCAGTTCTTC. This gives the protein CAWSEGPEQFF.

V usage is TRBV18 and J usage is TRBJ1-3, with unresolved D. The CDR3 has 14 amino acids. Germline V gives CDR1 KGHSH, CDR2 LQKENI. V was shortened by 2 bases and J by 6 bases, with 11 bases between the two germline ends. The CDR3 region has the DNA TGTGCCAGCTCACCATACGGACCGGTAAACACCATATATTTT. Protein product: CASSPYGPVNTIYF.

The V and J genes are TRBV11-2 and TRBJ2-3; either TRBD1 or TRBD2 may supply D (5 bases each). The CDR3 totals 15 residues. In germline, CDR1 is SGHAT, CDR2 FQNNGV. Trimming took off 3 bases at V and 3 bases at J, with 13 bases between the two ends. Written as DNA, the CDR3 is TGTGCCAGCAGCTTGGGCCTGAGGGGAACAGATACGCAGTATTTT. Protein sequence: CASSLGLRGTDTQYF.

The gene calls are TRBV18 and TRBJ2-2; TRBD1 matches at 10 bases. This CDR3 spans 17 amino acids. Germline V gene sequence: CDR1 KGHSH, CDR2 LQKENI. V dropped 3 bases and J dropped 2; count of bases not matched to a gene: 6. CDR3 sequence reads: CASSPMTGGTNTGELFF. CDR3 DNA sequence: TGTGCCAGCTCACCTATGACAGGGGGCACAAACACCGGGGAGCTGTTTTTT.

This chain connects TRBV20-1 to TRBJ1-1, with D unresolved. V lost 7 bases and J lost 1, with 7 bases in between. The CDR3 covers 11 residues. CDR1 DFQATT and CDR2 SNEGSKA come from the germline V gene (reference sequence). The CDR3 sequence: CSGAWNTEAFF. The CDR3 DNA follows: TGCAGTGGGGCATGGAACACTGAAGCTTTCTTT.

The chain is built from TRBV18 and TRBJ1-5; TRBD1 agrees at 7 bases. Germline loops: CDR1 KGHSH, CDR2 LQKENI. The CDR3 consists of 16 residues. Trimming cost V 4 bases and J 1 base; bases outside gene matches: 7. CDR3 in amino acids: CASSLGQVVSNQPQHF. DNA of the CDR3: TGTGCCAGCTCACTCGGACAGGTAGTAAGCAATCAGCCCCAGCATTTT.

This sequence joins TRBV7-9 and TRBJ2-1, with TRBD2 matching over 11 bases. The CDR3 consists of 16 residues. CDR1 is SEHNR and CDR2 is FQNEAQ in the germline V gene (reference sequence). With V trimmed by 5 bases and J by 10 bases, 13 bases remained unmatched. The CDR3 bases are TGTGCCAGCAGCCCACCCCAGAAAAGACTAGCGGGAGAGCAGTTCTTC. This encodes CASSPPQKRLAGEQFF.

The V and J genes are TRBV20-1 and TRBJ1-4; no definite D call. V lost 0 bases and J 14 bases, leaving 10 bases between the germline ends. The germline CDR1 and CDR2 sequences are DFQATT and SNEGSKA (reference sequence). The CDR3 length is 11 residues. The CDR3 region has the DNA TGCAGTGCTAGAGATTATGACGCCCTGTTTTTT. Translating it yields CSARDYDALFF.

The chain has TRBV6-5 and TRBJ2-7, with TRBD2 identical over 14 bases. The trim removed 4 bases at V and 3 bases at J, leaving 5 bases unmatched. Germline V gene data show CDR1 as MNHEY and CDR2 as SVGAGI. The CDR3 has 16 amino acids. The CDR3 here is CASSSLGTSGSYEQYF. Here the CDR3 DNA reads TGTGCCAGCAGTTCGCTCGGGACTAGCGGGAGCTACGAGCAGTACTTC.

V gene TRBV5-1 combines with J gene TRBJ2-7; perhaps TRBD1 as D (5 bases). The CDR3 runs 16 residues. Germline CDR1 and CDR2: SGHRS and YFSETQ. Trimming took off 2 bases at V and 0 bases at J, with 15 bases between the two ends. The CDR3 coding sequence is TGCGCCAGCAGCTTAAGGCGCCAGGGCTCCTCCTACGAGCAGTACTTC. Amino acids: CASSLRRQGSSYEQYF.